In its sample, the clone carrying this T cell receptor beta chain was seen a few times. Its antigen is not identified. The length of the CDR3 is 17 residues. Germline-derived CDR1 and CDR2 are DFQATT and SNEGSKA (reference sequence). Trimming cost V 3 bases and J 4 bases; bases outside gene matches: 13. This sample is part of a study of vaccination and CD4 T cells after COVID-19. Whole-study context: All convalescent patients were nasal swab PCR positive for SARS-CoV-2; several had mild and one severe disease. Once diagnosed, patients had post-COVID samples drawn a median roughly 110 days later (range 35 to 161).

The Oncomine TCR Beta short-read assay was applied to DNA of cultured CD4+ T cells. Cultures of CD4+ T cells served as the source for extracting genomic DNA. Using its own MiXCR run on the PCR reads, TCRdb lists one record per CDR3 protein. The sample has around 25,000 distinct CDR3 sequences; roughly 46% are singletons. As to time point: late sampling 161 to 241 days after vaccination in three convalescent patients. The treatment denotes: approximately nine-day PBMC culture with coronavirus spike peptide pools or control peptides (ViraFEST assay). The starting material was CD4+ T cells from blood, cultured in vitro, obtained about 7 months after SARS-CoV-2 vaccination. The TCR sequence derives from a human donor who had recovered from COVID-19. The chain carries TRBV20-1 and TRBJ2-2; 8 nucleotides align to TRBD2. The CDR3 protein is CSARKSLSGSLTGELFF. Here the CDR3 DNA reads TGCAGTGCTAGGAAATCACTGAGCGGGAGTCTCACCGGGGAGCTGTTTTTT.